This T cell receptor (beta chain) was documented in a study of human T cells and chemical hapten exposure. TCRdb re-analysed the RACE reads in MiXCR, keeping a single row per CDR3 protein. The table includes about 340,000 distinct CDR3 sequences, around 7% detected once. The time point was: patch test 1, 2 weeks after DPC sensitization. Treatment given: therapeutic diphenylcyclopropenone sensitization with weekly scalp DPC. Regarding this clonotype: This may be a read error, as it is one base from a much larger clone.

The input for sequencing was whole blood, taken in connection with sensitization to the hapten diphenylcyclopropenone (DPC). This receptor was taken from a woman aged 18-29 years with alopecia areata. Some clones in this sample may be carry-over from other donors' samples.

CDR3 sequence: CASSLRAGRDVNTVAFF. Here the CDR3 DNA reads TGTGCCAGCAGCTTACGGGCAGGGAGGGACGTGAACACTGTAGCTTTCTTT. This chain connects TRBV7-3 to TRBJ1-1; D perhaps matches TRBD1 (5 bases). The CDR3 sequence is 17 residues long. Germline CDR1 reads SGHTA; CDR2 reads FQGTGA. The full variable domain, rest sourced from reference TRBV7-3 and TRBJ1-1, is GAGVSQTPSNKVTEKGKYVELRCDPISGHTALYWYRQSLGQGPEFLIYFQGTGAADDSGLPNDRFFAVRPEGSVSTLKIQRTERGDSAVYLCASSLRAGRDVNTVAFFGQGTRLTVV.